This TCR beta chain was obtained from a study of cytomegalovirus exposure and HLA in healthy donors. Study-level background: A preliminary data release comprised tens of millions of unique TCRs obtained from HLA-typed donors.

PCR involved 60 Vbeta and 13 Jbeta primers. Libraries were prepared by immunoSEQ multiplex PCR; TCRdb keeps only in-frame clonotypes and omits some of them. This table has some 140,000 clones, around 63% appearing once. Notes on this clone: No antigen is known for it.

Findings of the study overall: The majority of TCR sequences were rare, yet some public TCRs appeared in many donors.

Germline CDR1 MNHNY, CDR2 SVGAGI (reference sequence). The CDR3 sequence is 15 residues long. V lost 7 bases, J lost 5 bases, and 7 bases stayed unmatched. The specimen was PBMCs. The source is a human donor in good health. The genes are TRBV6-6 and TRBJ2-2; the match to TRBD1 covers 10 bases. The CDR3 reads CASKFPGQGTGELFF. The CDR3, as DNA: TGTGCCAGCAAGTTTCCGGGACAGGGGACCGGGGAGCTGTTTTTT.